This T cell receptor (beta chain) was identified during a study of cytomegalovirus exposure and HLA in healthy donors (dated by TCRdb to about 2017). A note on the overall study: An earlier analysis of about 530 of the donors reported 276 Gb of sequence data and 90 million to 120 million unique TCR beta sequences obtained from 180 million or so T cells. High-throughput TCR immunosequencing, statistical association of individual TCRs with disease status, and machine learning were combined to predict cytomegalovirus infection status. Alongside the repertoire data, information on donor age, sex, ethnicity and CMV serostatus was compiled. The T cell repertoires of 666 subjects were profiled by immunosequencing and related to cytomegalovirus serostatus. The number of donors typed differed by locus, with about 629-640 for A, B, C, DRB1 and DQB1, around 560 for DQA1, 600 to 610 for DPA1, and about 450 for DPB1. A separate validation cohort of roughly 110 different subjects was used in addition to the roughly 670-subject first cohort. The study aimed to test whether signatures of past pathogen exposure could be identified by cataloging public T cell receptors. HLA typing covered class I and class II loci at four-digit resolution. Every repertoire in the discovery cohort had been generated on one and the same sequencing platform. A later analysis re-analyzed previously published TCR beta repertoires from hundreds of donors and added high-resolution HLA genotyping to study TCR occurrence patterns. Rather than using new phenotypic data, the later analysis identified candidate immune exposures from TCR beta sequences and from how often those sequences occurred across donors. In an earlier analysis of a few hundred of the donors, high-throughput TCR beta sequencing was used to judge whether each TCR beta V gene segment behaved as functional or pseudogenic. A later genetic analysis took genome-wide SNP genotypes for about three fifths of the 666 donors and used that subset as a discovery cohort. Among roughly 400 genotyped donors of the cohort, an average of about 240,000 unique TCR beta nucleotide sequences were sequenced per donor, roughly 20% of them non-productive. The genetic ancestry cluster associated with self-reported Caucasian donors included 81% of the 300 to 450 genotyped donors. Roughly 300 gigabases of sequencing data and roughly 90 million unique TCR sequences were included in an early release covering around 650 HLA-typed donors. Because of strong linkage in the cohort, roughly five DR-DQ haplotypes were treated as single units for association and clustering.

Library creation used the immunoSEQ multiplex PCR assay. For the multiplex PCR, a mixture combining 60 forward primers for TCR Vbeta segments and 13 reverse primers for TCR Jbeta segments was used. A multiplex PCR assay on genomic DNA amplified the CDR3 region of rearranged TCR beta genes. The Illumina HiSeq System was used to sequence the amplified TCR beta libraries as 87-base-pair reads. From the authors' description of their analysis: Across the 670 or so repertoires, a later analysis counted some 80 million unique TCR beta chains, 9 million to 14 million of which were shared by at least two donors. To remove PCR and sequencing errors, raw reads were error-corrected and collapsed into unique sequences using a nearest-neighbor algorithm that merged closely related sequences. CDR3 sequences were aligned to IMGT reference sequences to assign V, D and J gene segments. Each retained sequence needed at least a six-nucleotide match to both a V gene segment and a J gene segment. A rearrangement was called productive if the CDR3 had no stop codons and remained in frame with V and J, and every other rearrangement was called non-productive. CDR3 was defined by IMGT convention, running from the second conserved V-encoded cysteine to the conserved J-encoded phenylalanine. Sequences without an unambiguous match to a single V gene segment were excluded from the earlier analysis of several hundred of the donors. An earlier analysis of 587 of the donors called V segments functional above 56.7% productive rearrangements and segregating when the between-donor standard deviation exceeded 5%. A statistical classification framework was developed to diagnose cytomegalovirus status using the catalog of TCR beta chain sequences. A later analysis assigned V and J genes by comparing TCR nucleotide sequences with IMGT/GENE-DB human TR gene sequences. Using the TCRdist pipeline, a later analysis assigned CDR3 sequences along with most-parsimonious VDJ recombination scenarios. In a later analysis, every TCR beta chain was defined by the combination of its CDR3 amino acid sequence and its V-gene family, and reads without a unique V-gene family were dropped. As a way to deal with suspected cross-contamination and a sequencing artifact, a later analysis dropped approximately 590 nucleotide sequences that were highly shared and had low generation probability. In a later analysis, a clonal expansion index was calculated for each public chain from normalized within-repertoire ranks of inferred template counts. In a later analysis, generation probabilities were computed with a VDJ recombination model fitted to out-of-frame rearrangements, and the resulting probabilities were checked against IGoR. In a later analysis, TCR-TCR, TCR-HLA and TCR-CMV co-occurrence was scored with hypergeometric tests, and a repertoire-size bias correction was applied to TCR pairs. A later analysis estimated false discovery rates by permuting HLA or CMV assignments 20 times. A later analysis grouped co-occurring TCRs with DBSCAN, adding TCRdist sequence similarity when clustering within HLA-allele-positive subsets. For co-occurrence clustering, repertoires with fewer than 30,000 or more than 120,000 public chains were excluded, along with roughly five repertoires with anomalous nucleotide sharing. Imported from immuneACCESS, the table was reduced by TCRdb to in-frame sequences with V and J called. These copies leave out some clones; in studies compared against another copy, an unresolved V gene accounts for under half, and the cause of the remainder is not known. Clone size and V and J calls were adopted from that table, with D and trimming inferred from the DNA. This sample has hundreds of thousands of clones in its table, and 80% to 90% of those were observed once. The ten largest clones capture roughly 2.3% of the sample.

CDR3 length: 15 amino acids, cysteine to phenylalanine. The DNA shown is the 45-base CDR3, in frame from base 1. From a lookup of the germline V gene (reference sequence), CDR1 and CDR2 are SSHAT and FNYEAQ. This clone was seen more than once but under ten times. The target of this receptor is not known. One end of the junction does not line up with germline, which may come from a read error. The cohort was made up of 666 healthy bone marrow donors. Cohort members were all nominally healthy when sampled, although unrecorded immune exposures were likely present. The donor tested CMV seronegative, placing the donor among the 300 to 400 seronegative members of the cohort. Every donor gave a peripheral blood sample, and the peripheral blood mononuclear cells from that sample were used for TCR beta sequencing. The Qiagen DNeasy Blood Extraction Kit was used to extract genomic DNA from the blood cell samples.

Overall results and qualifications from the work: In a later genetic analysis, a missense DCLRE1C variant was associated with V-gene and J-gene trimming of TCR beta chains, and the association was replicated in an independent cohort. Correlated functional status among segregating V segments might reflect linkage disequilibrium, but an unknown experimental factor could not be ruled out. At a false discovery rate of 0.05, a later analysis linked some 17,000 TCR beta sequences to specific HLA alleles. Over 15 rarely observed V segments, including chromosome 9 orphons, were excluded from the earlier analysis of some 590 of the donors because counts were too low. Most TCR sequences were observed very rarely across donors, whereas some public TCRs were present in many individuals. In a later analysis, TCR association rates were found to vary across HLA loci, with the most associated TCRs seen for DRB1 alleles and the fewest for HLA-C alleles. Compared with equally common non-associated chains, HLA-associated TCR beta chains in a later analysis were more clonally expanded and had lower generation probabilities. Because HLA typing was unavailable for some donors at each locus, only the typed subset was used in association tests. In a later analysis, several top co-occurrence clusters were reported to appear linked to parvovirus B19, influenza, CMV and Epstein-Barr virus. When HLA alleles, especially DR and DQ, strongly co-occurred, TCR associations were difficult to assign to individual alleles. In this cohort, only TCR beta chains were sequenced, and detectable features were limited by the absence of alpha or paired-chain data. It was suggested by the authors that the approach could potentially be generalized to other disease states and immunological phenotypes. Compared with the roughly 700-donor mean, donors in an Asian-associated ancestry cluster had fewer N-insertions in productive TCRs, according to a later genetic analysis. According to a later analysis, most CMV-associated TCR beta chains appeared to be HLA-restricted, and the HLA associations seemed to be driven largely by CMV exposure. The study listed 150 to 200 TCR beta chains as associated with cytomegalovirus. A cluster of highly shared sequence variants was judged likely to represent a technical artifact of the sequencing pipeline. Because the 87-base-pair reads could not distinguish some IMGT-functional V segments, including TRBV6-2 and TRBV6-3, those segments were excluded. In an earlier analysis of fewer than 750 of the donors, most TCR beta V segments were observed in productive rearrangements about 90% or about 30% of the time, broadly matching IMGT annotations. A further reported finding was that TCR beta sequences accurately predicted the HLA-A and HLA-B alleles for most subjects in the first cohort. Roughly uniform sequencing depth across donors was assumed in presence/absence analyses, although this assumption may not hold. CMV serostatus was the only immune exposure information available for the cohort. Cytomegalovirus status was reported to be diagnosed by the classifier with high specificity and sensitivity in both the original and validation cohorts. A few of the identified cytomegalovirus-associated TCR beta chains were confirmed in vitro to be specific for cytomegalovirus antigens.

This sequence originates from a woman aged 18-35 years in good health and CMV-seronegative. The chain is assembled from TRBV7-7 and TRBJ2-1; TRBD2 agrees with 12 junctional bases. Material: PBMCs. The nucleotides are TGTGCTAGCAGCTCTCTAGCGGGGGGGCGAGGTGAGCAGTTCTTC. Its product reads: CASSSLAGGRGEQFF.